The rows below give T cell receptor beta chains drawn from one sample of a study of T cells in localized non-small cell lung cancer. Profiled with immunoSEQ multiplex PCR; TCRdb holds only in-frame clones, not every one. The sample gives about 40,000 clones, approximately 86% of which show up once; approximately 6.9% is in the top ten. This sample comprised peripheral blood, obtained before any cancer treatment. These TCRs come from a man between 40 and 70 years old with stage I lung adenocarcinoma. Each CDR3 is given with its conserved first and last residue. The order of the fields is clone size, J gene, D gene, V gene, CDR3 protein, CDR3 DNA. The D gene is left open where the match is weak. The size entry is marked missing in some rows and otherwise reads once, few, many or a size class.

NA,TRBJ1-3,TRBD1,TRBV25-1,CASSEPGTGAGNTIYF,TGTGCCAGCAGTGAACCCGGGACAGGGGCAGGAAACACCATATATTTT
NA,TRBJ2-5,TRBD2,TRBV7-9,CASSPGTSGREETQYF,TGTGCCAGCAGCCCCGGGACTAGCGGGAGGGAAGAGACCCAGTACTTC
NA,TRBJ2-7,TRBD2,TRBV5-1,CASSPGTSGFYEQYF,TGCGCCAGCAGCCCTGGGACTAGCGGCTTCTACGAGCAGTACTTC
NA,TRBJ2-7,NA,TRBV19,CASKTTWLDHEQYF,TGTGCCAGTAAAACGACCTGGTTGGATCACGAGCAGTACTTC
NA,TRBJ2-1,TRBD2,TRBV4-3,CASSPLPSGSYNEQFF,TGCGCCAGCAGCCCCCTGCCTAGCGGGTCCTACAATGAGCAGTTCTTC
NA,TRBJ1-2,NA,TRBV11-2,CASSLEGASNYGYTF,TGTGCCAGCAGCTTAGAGGGGGCCTCTAACTATGGCTACACCTTC
NA,TRBJ2-1,NA,TRBV5-1,CASSLAGLDYNEQFF,TGCGCCAGCAGCTTGGCCGGGTTAGACTACAATGAGCAGTTCTTC
once,TRBJ1-4,NA,TRBV4-1,CASEWRGPATNEKLFF,TGCGCCAGCGAGTGGAGAGGCCCTGCAACTAATGAAAAACTGTTTTTT
NA,TRBJ2-1,TRBD1,TRBV2,CASSATGGATGESYNEQFF,TGTGCCAGCAGCGCGACAGGGGGCGCAACGGGAGAATCCTACAATGAGCAGTTCTTC
NA,TRBJ2-7,TRBD1,TRBV2,CASSEPGQGSYEQYF,TGTGCCAGCAGTGAACCGGGACAGGGGTCCTACGAGCAGTACTTC
NA,TRBJ2-7,TRBD2,TRBV5-5,CASSLSGAATIYEQYF,TGTGCCAGCAGCTTGAGCGGGGCCGCAACCATCTACGAGCAGTACTTC
NA,TRBJ1-2,NA,TRBV20-1,CSGVGGYGYTF,TGCAGTGGAGTTGGGGGGTATGGCTACACCTTC
NA,TRBJ1-1,TRBD1,TRBV5-6,CASSLKRGRTEAFF,TGTGCCAGCAGCTTGAAGAGGGGGCGGACTGAAGCTTTCTTT
NA,TRBJ2-5,NA,TRBV5-8,CASSLGQTDQETQYF,TGTGCCAGCAGCTTGGGGCAGACCGACCAAGAAACCCAGTACTTC
NA,TRBJ2-1,TRBD1,TRBV9,CASSGPGQGTNEQFF,TGTGCCAGCAGCGGACCGGGACAGGGGACCAATGAGCAGTTCTTC
once,TRBJ1-5,NA,TRBV28,CASSLVGDQPQHF,TGTGCCAGCAGTTTGGTAGGGGATCAGCCCCAGCATTTT
NA,TRBJ1-4,TRBD1,TRBV29-1,CSVEDLGQPNEKLFF,TGCAGCGTTGAAGATCTGGGACAGCCTAATGAAAAACTGTTTTTT
NA,TRBJ2-7,TRBD2,TRBV5-4,CASSLEGLAGGGGEQYF,TGTGCCAGCAGCTTGGAGGGACTAGCGGGAGGGGGGGGCGAGCAGTACTTC